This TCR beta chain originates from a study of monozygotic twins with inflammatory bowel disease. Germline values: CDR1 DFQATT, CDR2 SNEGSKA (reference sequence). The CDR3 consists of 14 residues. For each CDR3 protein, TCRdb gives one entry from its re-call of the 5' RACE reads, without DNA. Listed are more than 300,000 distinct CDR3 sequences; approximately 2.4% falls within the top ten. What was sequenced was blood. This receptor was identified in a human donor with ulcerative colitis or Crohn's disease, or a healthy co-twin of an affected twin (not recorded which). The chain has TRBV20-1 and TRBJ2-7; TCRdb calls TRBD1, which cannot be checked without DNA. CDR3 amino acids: CSASPQGFTYEQYF.